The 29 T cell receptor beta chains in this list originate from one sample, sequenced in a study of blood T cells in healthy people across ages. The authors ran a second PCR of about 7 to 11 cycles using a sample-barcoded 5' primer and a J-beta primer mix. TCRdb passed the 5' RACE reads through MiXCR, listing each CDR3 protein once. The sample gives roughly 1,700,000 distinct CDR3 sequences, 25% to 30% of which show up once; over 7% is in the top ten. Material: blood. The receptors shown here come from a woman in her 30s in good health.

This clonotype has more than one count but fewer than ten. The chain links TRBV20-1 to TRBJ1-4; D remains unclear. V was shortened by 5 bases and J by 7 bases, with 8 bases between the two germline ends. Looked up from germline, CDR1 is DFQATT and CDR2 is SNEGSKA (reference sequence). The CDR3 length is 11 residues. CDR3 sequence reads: CSAPVREKLFF. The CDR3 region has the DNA TGCAGTGCTCCTGTTCGTGAAAAACTGTTTTTT.

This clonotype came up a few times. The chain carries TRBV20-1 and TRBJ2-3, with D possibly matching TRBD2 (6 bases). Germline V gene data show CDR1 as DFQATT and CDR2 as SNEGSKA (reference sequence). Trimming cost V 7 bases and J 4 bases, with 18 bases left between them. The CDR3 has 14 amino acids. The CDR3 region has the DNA TGCAGTGGAATGGGGGACTTCGAAGCAGATACGCAGTATTTT. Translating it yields CSGMGDFEADTQYF.

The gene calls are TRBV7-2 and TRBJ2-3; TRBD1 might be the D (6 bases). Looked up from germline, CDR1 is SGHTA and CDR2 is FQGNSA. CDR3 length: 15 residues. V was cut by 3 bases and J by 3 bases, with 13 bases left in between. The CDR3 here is CASSLNRARTDTQYF. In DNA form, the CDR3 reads TGTGCCAGCAGCTTGAACAGGGCGAGGACAGATACGCAGTATTTT. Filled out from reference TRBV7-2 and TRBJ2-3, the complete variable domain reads GAGVSQSPSNKVTEKGKDVELRCDPISGHTALYWYRQSLGQGLEFLIYFQGNSAPDKSGLPSDRFSAERTGGSVSTLTIQRTQQEDSAVYLCASSLNRARTDTQYFGPGTRLTVL.

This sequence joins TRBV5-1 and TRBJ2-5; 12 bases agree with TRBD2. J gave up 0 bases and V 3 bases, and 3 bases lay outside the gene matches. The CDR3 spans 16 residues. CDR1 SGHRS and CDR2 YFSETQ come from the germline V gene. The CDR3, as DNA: TGCGCCAGCAGCTATACTAGCGGGGGGTACCAAGAGACCCAGTACTTC. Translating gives CASSYTSGGYQETQYF.

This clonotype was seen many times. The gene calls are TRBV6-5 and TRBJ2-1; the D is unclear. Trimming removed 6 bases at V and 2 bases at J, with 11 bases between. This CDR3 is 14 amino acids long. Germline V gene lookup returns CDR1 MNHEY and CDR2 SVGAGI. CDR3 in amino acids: CASRPSDPYNEQFF. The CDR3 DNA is TGTGCCAGCAGGCCTTCGGACCCCTACAATGAGCAGTTCTTC.

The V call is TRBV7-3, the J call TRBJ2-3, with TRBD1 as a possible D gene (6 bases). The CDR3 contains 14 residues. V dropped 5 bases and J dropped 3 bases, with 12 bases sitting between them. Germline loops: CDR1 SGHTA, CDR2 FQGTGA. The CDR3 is CASSQGLVTDTQYF. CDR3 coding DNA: TGTGCCAGCAGCCAGGGGTTAGTGACAGATACGCAGTATTTT.

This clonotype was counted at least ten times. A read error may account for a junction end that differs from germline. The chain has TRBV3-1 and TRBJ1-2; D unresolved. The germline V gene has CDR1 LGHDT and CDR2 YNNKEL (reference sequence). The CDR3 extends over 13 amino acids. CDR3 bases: TGCGCCAGCAGCCAAGGAGCTAACTATGGCTACACCTTC. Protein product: CASSQGANYGYTF. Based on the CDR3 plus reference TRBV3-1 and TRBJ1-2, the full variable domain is DTAVSQTPKYLVTQMGNDKSIKCEQNLGHDTMYWYKQDSKKFLKIMFSYNNKELIINETVPNRFSPKSPDKAHLNLHINSLELGDSAVYFCASSQGANYGYTFGSGTRLTVV.

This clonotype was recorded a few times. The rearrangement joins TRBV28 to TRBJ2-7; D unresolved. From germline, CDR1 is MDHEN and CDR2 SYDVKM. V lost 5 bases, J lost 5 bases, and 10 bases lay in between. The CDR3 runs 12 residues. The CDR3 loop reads CASSLDSHEQYF. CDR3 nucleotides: TGTGCCAGCAGTCTCGATTCCCACGAGCAGTACTTC.

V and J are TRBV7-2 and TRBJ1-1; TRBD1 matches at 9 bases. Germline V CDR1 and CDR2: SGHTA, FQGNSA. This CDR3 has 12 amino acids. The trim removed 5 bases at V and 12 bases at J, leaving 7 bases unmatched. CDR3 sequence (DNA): TGTGCCAGCAGCCTACGGACAGGGGTAACTTTCTTT. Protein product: CASSLRTGVTFF. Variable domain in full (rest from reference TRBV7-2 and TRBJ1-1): GAGVSQSPSNKVTEKGKDVELRCDPISGHTALYWYRQSLGQGLEFLIYFQGNSAPDKSGLPSDRFSAERTGGSVSTLTIQRTQQEDSAVYLCASSLRTGVTFFGQGTRLTVV.

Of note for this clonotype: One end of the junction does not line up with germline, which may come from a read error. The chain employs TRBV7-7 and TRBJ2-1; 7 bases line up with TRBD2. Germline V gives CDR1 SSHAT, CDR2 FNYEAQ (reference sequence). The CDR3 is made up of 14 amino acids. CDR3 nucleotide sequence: TGTGCCGGCAGCCCAGGACTAGGAATGGATGAGCAGTTCTTC. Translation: CAGSPGLGMDEQFF.

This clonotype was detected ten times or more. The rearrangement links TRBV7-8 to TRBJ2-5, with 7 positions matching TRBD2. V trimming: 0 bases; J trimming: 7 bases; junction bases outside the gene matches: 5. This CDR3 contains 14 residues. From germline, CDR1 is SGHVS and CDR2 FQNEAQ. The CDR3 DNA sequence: TGTGCCAGCAGCTTAGCACAGCGGGATGGGACCCAGTACTTC. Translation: CASSLAQRDGTQYF.

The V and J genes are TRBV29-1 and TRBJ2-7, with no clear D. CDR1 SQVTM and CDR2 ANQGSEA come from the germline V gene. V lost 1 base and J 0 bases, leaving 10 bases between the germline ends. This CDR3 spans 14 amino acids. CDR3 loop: CSVEGQESSYEQYF. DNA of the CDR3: TGCAGCGTTGAAGGGCAGGAAAGCTCCTACGAGCAGTACTTC.

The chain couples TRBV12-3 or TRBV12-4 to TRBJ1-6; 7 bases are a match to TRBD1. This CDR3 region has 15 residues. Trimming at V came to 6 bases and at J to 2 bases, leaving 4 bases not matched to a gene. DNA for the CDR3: TGTGCCAGCAGAAACAGGGGAGCCTATAATTCACCCCTCCACTTT. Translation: CASRNRGAYNSPLHF.

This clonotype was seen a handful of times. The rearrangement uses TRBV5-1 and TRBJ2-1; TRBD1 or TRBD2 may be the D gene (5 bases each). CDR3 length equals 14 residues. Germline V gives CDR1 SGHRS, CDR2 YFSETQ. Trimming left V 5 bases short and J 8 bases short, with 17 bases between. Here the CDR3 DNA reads TGCGCCAGCAGGCACGCGTGGGACCCCTATGAGCAGTTCTTC. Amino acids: CASRHAWDPYEQFF. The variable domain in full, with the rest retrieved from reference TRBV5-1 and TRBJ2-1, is KAGVTQTPRYLIKTRGQQVTLSCSPISGHRSVSWYQQTPGQGLQFLFEYFSETQRNKGNFPGRFSGRQFSNSRSEMNVSTLELGDSALYLCASRHAWDPYEQFFGPGTRLTVL.

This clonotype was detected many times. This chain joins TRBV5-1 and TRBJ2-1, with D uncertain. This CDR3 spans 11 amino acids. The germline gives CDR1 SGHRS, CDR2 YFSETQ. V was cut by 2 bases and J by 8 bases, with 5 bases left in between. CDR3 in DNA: TGCGCCAGCAGCTTAGCCTATGAGCAGTTCTTC. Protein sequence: CASSLAYEQFF.

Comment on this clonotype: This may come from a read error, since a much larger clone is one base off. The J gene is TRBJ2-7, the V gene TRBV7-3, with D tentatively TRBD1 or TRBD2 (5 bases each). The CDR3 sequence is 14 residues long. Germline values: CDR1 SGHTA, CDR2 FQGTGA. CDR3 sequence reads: CASGLSGGNYEQYF. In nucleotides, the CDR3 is TGTGCCAGCGGCTTAAGTGGGGGAAACTACGAGCAGTACTTC. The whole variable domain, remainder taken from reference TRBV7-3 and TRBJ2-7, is GAGVSQTPSNKVTEKGKYVELRCDPISGHTALYWYRQSLGQGPEFLIYFQGTGAADDSGLPNDRFFAVRPEGSVSTLKIQRTERGDSAVYLCASGLSGGNYEQYFGPGTRLTVT.

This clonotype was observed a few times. CDR3 loop: CASSLAYGGEQYF. The CDR3 nucleotides are TGTGCCAGCAGCTTAGCCTACGGCGGCGAGCAGTACTTC. The chain combines TRBV7-2 with TRBJ2-7; D not resolved. V dropped 0 bases and J dropped 6 bases, with 9 bases sitting between them. Germline CDR1 reads SGHTA; CDR2 reads FQGNSA. The CDR3 is 13 amino acids.

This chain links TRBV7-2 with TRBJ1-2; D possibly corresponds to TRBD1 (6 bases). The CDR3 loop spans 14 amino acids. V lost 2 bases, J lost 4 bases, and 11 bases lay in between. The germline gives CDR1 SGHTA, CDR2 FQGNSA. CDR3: CASSLIWDTYGYTF. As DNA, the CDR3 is TGTGCCAGCAGCTTAATATGGGACACCTATGGCTACACCTTC.

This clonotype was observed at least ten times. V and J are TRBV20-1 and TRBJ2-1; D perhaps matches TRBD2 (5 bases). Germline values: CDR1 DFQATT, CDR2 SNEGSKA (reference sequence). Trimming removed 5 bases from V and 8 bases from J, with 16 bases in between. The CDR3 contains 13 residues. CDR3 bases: TGCAGTGCTGCCCCCTACGGGAACGATGAGCAGTTCTTC. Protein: CSAAPYGNDEQFF.

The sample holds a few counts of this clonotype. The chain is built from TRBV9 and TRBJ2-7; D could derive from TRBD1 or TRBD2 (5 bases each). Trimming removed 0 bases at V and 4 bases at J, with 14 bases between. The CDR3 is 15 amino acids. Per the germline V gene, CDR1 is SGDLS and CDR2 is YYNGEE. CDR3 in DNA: TGTGCCAGCAGCGTAGGAGAGGGACGGATTTACGAGCAGTACTTC. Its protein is CASSVGEGRIYEQYF. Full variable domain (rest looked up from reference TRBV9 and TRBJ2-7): DSGVTQTPKHLITATGQRVTLRCSPRSGDLSVYWYQQSLDQGLQFLIQYYNGEERAKGNILERFSAQQFPDLHSELNLSSLELGDSALYFCASSVGEGRIYEQYFGPGTRLTVT.

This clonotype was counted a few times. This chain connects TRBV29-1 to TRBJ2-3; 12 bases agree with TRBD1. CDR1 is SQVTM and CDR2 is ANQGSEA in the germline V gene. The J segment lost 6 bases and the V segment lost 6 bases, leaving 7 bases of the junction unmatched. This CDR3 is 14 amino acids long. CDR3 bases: TGCAGCGTCAAGCACGGGACAGGGGGCGATACGCAGTATTTT. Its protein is CSVKHGTGGDTQYF.

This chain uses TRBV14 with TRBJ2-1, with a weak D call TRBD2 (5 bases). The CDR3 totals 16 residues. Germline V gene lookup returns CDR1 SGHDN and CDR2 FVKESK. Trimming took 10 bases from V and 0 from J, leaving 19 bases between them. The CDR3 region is CANGQDEADSYNEQFF. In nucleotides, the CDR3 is TGTGCCAACGGCCAAGATGAAGCGGACTCCTACAATGAGCAGTTCTTC.

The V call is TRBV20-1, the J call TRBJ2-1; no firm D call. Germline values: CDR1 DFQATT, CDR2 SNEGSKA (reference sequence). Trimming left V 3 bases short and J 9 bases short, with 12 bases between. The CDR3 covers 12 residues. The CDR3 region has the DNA TGCAGTGCTAGGCACATCGGTAGTGAGCAGTTCTTC. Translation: CSARHIGSEQFF.

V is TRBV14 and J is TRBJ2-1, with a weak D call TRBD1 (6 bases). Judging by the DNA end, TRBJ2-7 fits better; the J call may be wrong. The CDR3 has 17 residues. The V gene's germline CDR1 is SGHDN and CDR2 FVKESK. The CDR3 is CASSRPLTGISYNEQYF. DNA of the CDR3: TGTGCCAGCAGCCGCCCGCTAACAGGGATATCCTACAATGAGCAGTACTTC.

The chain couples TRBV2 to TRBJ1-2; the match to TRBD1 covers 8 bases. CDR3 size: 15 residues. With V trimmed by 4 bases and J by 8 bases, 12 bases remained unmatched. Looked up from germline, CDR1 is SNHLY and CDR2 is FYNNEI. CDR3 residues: CASSVLGQGGGGYTF. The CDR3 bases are TGTGCCAGCAGTGTCCTTGGACAGGGAGGGGGAGGCTACACCTTC.

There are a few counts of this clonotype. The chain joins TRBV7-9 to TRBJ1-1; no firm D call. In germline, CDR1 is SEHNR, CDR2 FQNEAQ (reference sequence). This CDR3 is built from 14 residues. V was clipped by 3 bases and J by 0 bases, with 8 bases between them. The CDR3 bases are TGTGCCAGCAGCTTTGGACTAATGAACACTGAAGCTTTCTTT. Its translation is CASSFGLMNTEAFF.

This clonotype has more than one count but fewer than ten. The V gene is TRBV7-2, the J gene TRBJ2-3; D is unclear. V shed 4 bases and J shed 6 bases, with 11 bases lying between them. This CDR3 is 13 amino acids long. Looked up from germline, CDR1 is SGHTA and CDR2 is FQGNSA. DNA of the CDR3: TGTGCCAGCAGCTCCAATTACGGGGATACGCAGTATTTT. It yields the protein CASSSNYGDTQYF.

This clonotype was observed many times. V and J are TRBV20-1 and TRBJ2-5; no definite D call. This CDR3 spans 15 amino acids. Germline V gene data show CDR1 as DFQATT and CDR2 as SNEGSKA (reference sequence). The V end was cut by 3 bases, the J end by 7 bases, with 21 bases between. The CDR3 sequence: CSARGPGGASGTQYF. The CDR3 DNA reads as TGCAGTGCTAGGGGCCCGGGTGGCGCTTCCGGGACCCAGTACTTC.

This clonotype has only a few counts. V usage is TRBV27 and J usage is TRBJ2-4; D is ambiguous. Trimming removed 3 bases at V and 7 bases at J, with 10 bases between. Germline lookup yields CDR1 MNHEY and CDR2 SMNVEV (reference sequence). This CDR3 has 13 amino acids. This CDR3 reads CASSFEAQNIQYF. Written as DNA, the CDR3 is TGTGCCAGCAGTTTTGAGGCCCAGAACATTCAGTACTTC.